One sample yielded the 29 T cell receptor beta chains listed below, sequenced in a study of T cell repertoires in cytomegalovirus infection (dated by TCRdb to 2018 to 2020). Antigen specificity for these receptors is unknown. The instrument given in TCRdb is Illumina HiSeq 1500. TCRdb itself trimmed the public reads at Q25 with fastp, ran MiXCR and retained productive beta chains. Rows matching on CDR3 protein sequence are summarized as one entry with the most common DNA and genes. The sample profile shows some 590,000 distinct CDR3 sequences; under 45% of them were found once. The top ten constitute 48% of the sample. The sample's treatment or condition label is to be understood as: in vitro stimulation with specific CMV peptide epitopes to enrich CMV-specific T cells. Sequencing used cultured PBMCs, obtained from culture after CMV antigen stimulation. Receptors originate from a human donor in good health (CMV status not recorded). Some clones in this sample may be carry-over from other donors' samples.

In DNA form, the CDR3 reads TGTGCCAGCAGCCTAAGGGGGACAGAAGGAGAAAAACTGTTTTTT. It translates to CASSLRGTEGEKLFF. The chain uses TRBV7-6 and TRBJ1-4; TRBD1 aligns across 7 bases. CDR1 and CDR2 from the germline V gene are SGHVS and FNYEAQ. The CDR3 runs 15 residues. The J segment lost 8 bases and the V segment lost 5 bases, leaving 11 bases of the junction unmatched.

The chain couples TRBV20-1 to TRBJ2-7, with D perhaps TRBD1 (5 bases). V was trimmed by 6 bases and J by 4 bases, leaving 22 bases between them. Germline assignment: CDR1 DFQATT and CDR2 SNEGSKA (reference sequence). The CDR3 is made up of 15 amino acids. The CDR3 DNA reads as TGCAGTGCCCCCACCCTATTGGGAAGGGGATACGAGCAGTACTTC. This encodes CSAPTLLGRGYEQYF.

The V call is TRBV20-1, the J call TRBJ2-7; D unclear. Germline assignment: CDR1 DFQATT and CDR2 SNEGSKA (reference sequence). Deletions cut 0 bases from V and 2 bases from J, with 11 bases between. The CDR3 covers 14 residues. The CDR3 sequence is CSARDRGNTYEQYF. In DNA, the CDR3 is TGCAGTGCTAGAGATCGTGGGAACACCTACGAGCAGTACTTC.

J is TRBJ1-2 and V is TRBV6-1; D gene unclear. In germline, CDR1 is MNHNS, CDR2 SASEGT. The length of the CDR3 is 11 residues. The germline V and J ends were trimmed by 6 bases and 7 bases, with 9 bases remaining between them. The CDR3 region is CASRPEAGYTF. For the CDR3, the DNA is TGTGCCAGCAGGCCGGAGGCTGGCTACACCTTC.

In this sample, this clonotype turned up once. This chain uses TRBV20-1 with TRBJ2-1; 10 bases fit TRBD2. The CDR3 spans 14 residues. The V gene end was trimmed by 5 bases and the J gene end by 6 bases; junction bases not matched to a gene: 7. Germline CDR1 is DFQATT and CDR2 is SNEGSKA (reference sequence). In DNA form, the CDR3 reads TGCAGTGCTCATCCGGGACTAGCGTCCAATGAGCAGTTCTTC. As protein: CSAHPGLASNEQFF.

This clonotype was counted a few times. The chain uses TRBV6-2 or TRBV6-3 and TRBJ2-7; D possibly uses TRBD1 or TRBD2 (5 bases each). V lost 5 bases to trimming and J lost 8 bases, with 13 bases between them. This CDR3 spans 12 amino acids. CDR1 is MNHEY and CDR2 is SVGEGT in the germline V gene. The CDR3 sequence is CASSRDGTQQYF. The CDR3 region has the DNA TGTGCCAGCAGTCGGGACGGGACCCAGCAGTACTTC.

The chain carries TRBV20-1 and TRBJ2-7, with D perhaps TRBD1 or TRBD2 (5 bases each). The CDR3 has 14 residues. Per the germline V gene, CDR1 is DFQATT and CDR2 is SNEGSKA (reference sequence). The ends were cut back, 5 bases at V and 6 bases at J, with 20 bases in the middle. This CDR3 reads CSASKSGAGSEQYF. DNA of the CDR3: TGCAGTGCTTCTAAATCCGGGGCCGGTAGCGAGCAGTACTTC.

The chain links TRBV20-1 to TRBJ2-5; 8 nucleotides agree with TRBD1. Germline CDR1 reads DFQATT; CDR2 reads SNEGSKA (reference sequence). This CDR3 has 13 amino acids. V lost 5 bases, J lost 5 bases, and 7 bases stayed unmatched. CDR3 coding DNA: TGCAGTGCTCTGACAGGGGAATACGAGACCCAGTACTTC. Encoded protein: CSALTGEYETQYF.

This clonotype was found a few times. This sequence joins TRBV19 and TRBJ2-4; no clear D. Germline V gene sequence: CDR1 LNHDA, CDR2 SQIVND (reference sequence). V shed 4 bases and J shed 7 bases, with 5 bases lying between them. The CDR3 has 11 residues. CDR3 protein: CASSNINIQYF. The CDR3 nucleotides read TGTGCCAGTAGTAATATCAACATTCAGTACTTC.

The chain has TRBV3-1 and TRBJ2-7; 10 bases align to TRBD1. The CDR3 has 16 residues. With V trimmed by 0 bases and J by 5 bases, 7 bases remained unmatched. In germline, CDR1 is LGHDT, CDR2 YNNKEL (reference sequence). The CDR3 reads CASSQEDRGVFDEQYF. DNA of the CDR3: TGTGCCAGCAGCCAAGAGGACAGGGGGGTCTTCGACGAGCAGTACTTC.

This clonotype has only one observation. The chain has TRBV7-6 and TRBJ2-2; the D gene is possibly TRBD2 (6 bases). Germline V gives CDR1 SGHVS, CDR2 FNYEAQ. The CDR3 covers 16 residues. The V and J ends lost 4 bases and 7 bases respectively, with 19 bases between them. CDR3 sequence: CASSSDGGTLGGELFF. The CDR3, as DNA: TGTGCCAGCAGCTCGGACGGCGGGACCTTGGGCGGGGAGCTGTTTTTT.

In this sample, this clonotype turned up a few times. This rearrangement joins TRBV7-3 to TRBJ2-1; 8 nucleotides line up with TRBD2. The CDR3 contains 18 residues. The V gene's germline CDR1 is SGHTA and CDR2 FQGTGA. V was clipped by 2 bases and J by 16 bases; unmatched bases: 25. The CDR3 DNA reads as TGTGCCAGCAGCTTAGGGACTAGTGTCGGACGCTCTACAATGAGATATTTCTTC. This gives the protein CASSLGTSVGRSTMRYFF.

Ten or more counts support this clonotype. The chain links TRBV7-2 to TRBJ1-5; TRBD1 might be the D (6 bases). The CDR3 is made up of 15 amino acids. The V end lost 4 bases, the J end lost 4 bases, and 14 bases lay between the germline ends. Germline V gene sequence: CDR1 SGHTA, CDR2 FQGNSA. The CDR3 is CASSSRGDLNQPQHF. The CDR3 nucleotides read TGTGCCAGCAGCTCGAGGGGGGACCTAAATCAGCCCCAGCATTTT. Combining the CDR3 with reference TRBV7-2 and TRBJ1-5 gives the whole variable domain GAGVSQSPSNKVTEKGKDVELRCDPISGHTALYWYRQSLGQGLEFLIYFQGNSAPDKSGLPSDRFSAERTGGSVSTLTIQRTQQEDSAVYLCASSSRGDLNQPQHFGDGTRLSIL.

The chain recombines TRBV12-3 or TRBV12-4 with TRBJ2-3; TRBD1 matches 9 bases. J lost 5 bases, V lost 5 bases, and 8 bases had no gene match. The CDR3 is 15 residues long. The CDR3 is CASSAGQGREDTQYF. The CDR3 DNA sequence: TGTGCCAGCAGTGCCGGACAGGGGCGAGAAGATACGCAGTATTTT.

J is TRBJ2-4 and V is TRBV6-2 or TRBV6-3; perhaps TRBD2 as D (6 bases). This CDR3 contains 13 residues. V dropped 6 bases and J dropped 3 bases, with 9 bases sitting between them. Germline values: CDR1 MNHEY, CDR2 SVGEGT. The CDR3 coding sequence is TGTGCCAGCAGCAGGGAGGTCAAAAACATTCAGTACTTC. Amino acid sequence: CASSREVKNIQYF.

This clonotype occurred a few times. This chain connects TRBV6-5 to TRBJ1-1; D may be TRBD1 (6 bases). The V and J ends lost 6 bases and 3 bases respectively, with 17 bases between them. The CDR3 is 15 amino acids. Germline CDR1 and CDR2: MNHEY and SVGAGI. CDR3 nucleotides: TGTGCCAGCAGGACCTCAATCACAGGGTACACTGAAGCTTTCTTT. Translating gives CASRTSITGYTEAFF.

This clonotype was seen only a few times. The chain employs TRBV6-1 and TRBJ1-5; D gene unclear. CDR1 MNHNS and CDR2 SASEGT come from the germline V gene. Trimming cost V 2 bases and J 9 bases, with 8 bases left between them. The CDR3 is made up of 12 amino acids. The CDR3 spells CASSEPQRPQHF. The DNA for the CDR3 is TGTGCCAGCAGTGAACCCCAACGGCCCCAGCATTTT.

The chain combines TRBV19 with TRBJ1-1; no clear D gene. The CDR3 length is 15 residues. The germline V and J ends were trimmed by 5 bases and 1 base, with 14 bases remaining between them. Germline V gene data show CDR1 as LNHDA and CDR2 as SQIVND (reference sequence). The CDR3 region has the DNA TGTGCCAGTAGTCCCCCGGGTGTAGCGAACACTGAAGCTTTCTTT. Its protein product is CASSPPGVANTEAFF. The full variable domain, rest sourced from reference TRBV19 and TRBJ1-1, is DGGITQSPKYLFRKEGQNVTLSCEQNLNHDAMYWYRQDPGQGLRLIYYSQIVNDFQKGDIAEGYSVSREKKESFPLTVTSAQKNPTAFYLCASSPPGVANTEAFFGQGTRLTVV.

Only a few counts were recorded for this clonotype. CDR3: CASSLGGGYQPQHF. Written as DNA, the CDR3 is TGTGCCAGCAGTTTAGGGGGTGGGTATCAGCCCCAGCATTTT. The chain is built from TRBV28 and TRBJ1-5; perhaps TRBD1 as D (5 bases). Per germline, CDR1 MDHEN and CDR2 SYDVKM. The CDR3 loop spans 14 amino acids. The V gene lost 2 bases and the J gene lost 5 bases, with 10 bases spanning the gap.

This clonotype was observed a few times. The chain employs TRBV4-3 and TRBJ1-5; 9 positions match TRBD1. The V segment lost 1 base and the J segment 7 bases; nucleotides outside the gene matches: 5. The CDR3 contains 15 residues. Germline V gives CDR1 LGHNA, CDR2 YSLEER. CDR3 coding DNA: TGCGCCAGCAGCCAAGGTTGGGACAGGGTACAGCCCCAGCATTTT. Its protein product is CASSQGWDRVQPQHF.

The chain recombines TRBV25-1 with TRBJ2-7; 8 bases align to TRBD2. Germline loops: CDR1 MGHDK, CDR2 SYGVNS. V lost 5 bases, J lost 3 bases, and 6 bases stayed unmatched. There are 14 residues in the CDR3. The CDR3 coding sequence is TGTGCCAGCAGTAGGAGCGGGAGCCTCTACGAGCAGTACTTC. Its translation is CASSRSGSLYEQYF.

This clonotype showed up just a few times. This rearrangement joins TRBV7-7 to TRBJ2-1; 7 positions match TRBD2. V shed 6 bases and J 10 bases; nucleotides not matched to a gene: 12. The CDR3 loop spans 14 amino acids. Germline V gene data show CDR1 as SSHAT and CDR2 as FNYEAQ (reference sequence). CDR3 coding DNA: TGTGCCAGCAGGTTGACTAGCATTGGGTTAGAGCAGTTCTTC. Its protein is CASRLTSIGLEQFF.

This clonotype came up a few times. The chain is built from TRBV6-2 or TRBV6-3 and TRBJ2-1, with D perhaps being TRBD1 or TRBD2 (5 bases each). The CDR3 has 15 amino acids. Trimming pared 6 bases from V and 1 base from J, leaving 13 bases between. Per the germline V gene, CDR1 is MNHEY and CDR2 is SVGEGT. The DNA of the CDR3 is TGTGCCAGCAGGGAATGGGGGAAGTCCTACAATGAGCAGTTCTTC. This gives the protein CASREWGKSYNEQFF.

This clonotype was recorded a few times. This rearrangement joins TRBV7-8 to TRBJ2-4, with 14 nucleotides matching TRBD2. Germline V gene sequence: CDR1 SGHVS, CDR2 FQNEAQ. This CDR3 is built from 16 residues. With V trimmed by 5 bases and J by 7 bases, 7 bases remained unmatched. CDR3 residues: CASSALTSGGGNIQYF. The CDR3 nucleotides read TGTGCCAGCAGCGCTCTGACTAGCGGGGGGGGGAACATTCAGTACTTC.

There are a few counts of this clonotype. The rearrangement uses TRBV4-1 and TRBJ1-1, with D hard to call. The V end lost 0 bases, the J end lost 1 base, and 12 bases lay between the germline ends. In germline, CDR1 is MGHRA, CDR2 YSYEKL. This CDR3 comprises 16 residues. For the CDR3, the DNA is TGCGCCAGCAGCCAAGAAGGACTTGGAGGGAACACTGAAGCTTTCTTT. It is translated as CASSQEGLGGNTEAFF.

The chain combines TRBV7-2 with TRBJ2-1; possibly TRBD2 for D (7 bases). This CDR3 region has 16 residues. Germline lookup yields CDR1 SGHTA and CDR2 FQGNSA. V was cut by 1 base and J by 7 bases, with 17 bases left in between. The CDR3 is CASSLVWGGGVNEQFF. Here the CDR3 DNA reads TGTGCCAGCAGCTTAGTGTGGGGGGGCGGGGTTAATGAGCAGTTCTTC.

V gene TRBV20-1 combines with J gene TRBJ1-6; TRBD1 agrees at 7 bases. V lost 1 base and J lost 6; bases outside the gene matches: 3. This CDR3 is 14 amino acids long. Looked up from germline, CDR1 is DFQATT and CDR2 is SNEGSKA (reference sequence). CDR3 sequence reads: CSARVGQLNSPLHF. CDR3 in DNA: TGCAGTGCTAGAGTGGGACAGCTTAATTCACCCCTCCACTTT.

This clonotype was found once. A read error may account for a junction end that differs from germline. V and J are TRBV19 and TRBJ2-1, with D unclear. Germline CDR1 LNHDA, CDR2 SQIVND (reference sequence). This CDR3 is built from 12 residues. CDR3 loop: CASSSLFNERFF. The CDR3, as DNA: TGTGCCAGTAGTTCCCTATTCAATGAGCGGTTCTTC. The full variable domain, its missing parts supplied by reference TRBV19 and TRBJ2-1, is DGGITQSPKYLFRKEGQNVTLSCEQNLNHDAMYWYRQDPGQGLRLIYYSQIVNDFQKGDIAEGYSVSREKKESFPLTVTSAQKNPTAFYLCASSSLFNERFFGPGTRLTVL.

This rearrangement joins TRBV28 to TRBJ1-2, with D unclear. The V end lost 3 bases, the J end lost 8 bases, and 13 bases lay between the germline ends. The CDR3 covers 13 residues. Germline CDR1 MDHEN, CDR2 SYDVKM. The CDR3 DNA is TGTGCCAGCAGTTTGTTACCACGGTGGGGCTACACCTTC. It translates to CASSLLPRWGYTF.